The 19 T cell receptor beta chains presented below share a single source sample, sequenced in a study of cytomegalovirus exposure and HLA in healthy donors. Use of 60 Vbeta and 13 Jbeta primers characterized the PCR. Produced via immunoSEQ multiplex PCR; TCRdb's table is partial and in-frame only. The sample yields around 140,000 clones, 60% to 80% seen once. Sequenced input: PBMCs. Every receptor here comes from an older woman in good health and CMV-seronegative.

The gene calls are TRBV7-3 and TRBJ2-5; 13 bases map to TRBD2. Germline loops: CDR1 SGHTA, CDR2 FQGTGA. V lost 0 bases to trimming and J lost 5 bases; unmatched junction nucleotides: 9. This CDR3 spans 18 amino acids. CDR3 DNA: TGTGCCAGCAGCTTAACGTCCACTAGCGGGGGGGCAGGCGAGACCCAGTACTTC. Its protein product is CASSLTSTSGGAGETQYF.

The J gene is TRBJ1-6, the V gene TRBV30; 7 bases fit TRBD1. V lost 3 bases and J lost 8; bases outside the gene matches: 10. Germline assignment: CDR1 GTSNPN and CDR2 SVGIG (reference sequence). This CDR3 region has 15 residues. The CDR3: CAWSARTGAHSPLHF. In DNA, the CDR3 is TGTGCCTGGAGCGCTCGGACAGGAGCTCATTCACCCCTCCACTTT.

This sequence joins TRBV30 and TRBJ1-3; D is unclear. The CDR3 is 13 residues long. V gave up 6 bases and J gave up 0 bases, with 9 bases separating them. Germline V gene lookup returns CDR1 GTSNPN and CDR2 SVGIG (reference sequence). CDR3 protein: CACSVFSGNTIYF. The DNA for the CDR3 is TGTGCCTGCTCGGTCTTCTCTGGAAACACCATATATTTT.

The rearrangement uses TRBV25-1 and TRBJ2-3; tentative D call: TRBD1 (6 bases). The germline V gene has CDR1 MGHDK and CDR2 SYGVNS. The V end was cut by 4 bases, the J end by 3 bases, with 11 bases between. The CDR3 length is 14 residues. The CDR3 DNA sequence: TGTGCCAGCAGTGCTCAGGGGCTAACAGATACGCAGTATTTT. It is translated as CASSAQGLTDTQYF.

The genes are TRBV14 and TRBJ2-5; unclear D gene. V lost 0 bases and J 5 bases, leaving 25 bases between the germline ends. This CDR3 contains 19 residues. The germline V gene has CDR1 SGHDN and CDR2 FVKESK. DNA for the CDR3: TGTGCCAGCAGCCAAGATCGTCCCCAACTTCGCCAGCTAGGCGAGACCCAGTACTTC. Its protein is CASSQDRPQLRQLGETQYF.

The chain links TRBV18 to TRBJ2-5; 12 bases map to TRBD2. J was trimmed by 6 bases and V by 3 bases; bases with no gene match: 17. The CDR3 runs 19 residues. Germline CDR1 is KGHSH and CDR2 is LQKENI. CDR3 coding DNA: TGTGCCAGCTCACCCGACAACATAGGACTAGCGGGGAGCAGTAAGACCCAGTACTTC. Amino acids: CASSPDNIGLAGSSKTQYF.

This clone occurred once. CDR3 in amino acids: CASSDTGQRGSNEQFF. The CDR3 DNA follows: TGTGCCAGCAGCGACACCGGACAGCGAGGGTCCAATGAGCAGTTCTTC. The chain has TRBV7-6 and TRBJ2-1; possible D gene TRBD1, 6 bases. V lost 5 bases and J lost 6, with 20 bases in between. From germline, CDR1 is SGHVS and CDR2 FNYEAQ. The CDR3 is 16 amino acids. Based on the CDR3 plus reference TRBV7-6 and TRBJ2-1, the full variable domain is GAGVSQSPRYKVTKRGQDVALRCDPISGHVSLYWYRQALGQGPEFLTYFNYEAQQDKSGLPNDRFSAERPEGSISTLTIQRTEQRDSAMYRCASSDTGQRGSNEQFFGPGTRLTVL.

The genes are TRBV6-1 and TRBJ2-6; 7 bases fit TRBD1. CDR1 and CDR2 (germline): MNHNS, SASEGT. The CDR3 loop spans 17 amino acids. V shed 3 bases and J 0 bases; nucleotides not matched to a gene: 5. CDR3 in amino acids: CASSDSAGGSGANVLTF. CDR3 bases: TGTGCCAGCAGTGATTCGGCAGGGGGCTCTGGGGCCAACGTCCTGACTTTC.

The chain is built from TRBV27 and TRBJ2-7; D is possibly TRBD1 (6 bases). The CDR3 contains 15 residues. CDR1 is MNHEY, CDR2 SMNVEV, per germline (reference sequence). V shed 2 bases and J shed 0 bases, with 11 bases lying between them. CDR3: CASSLGQTLSYEQYF. The CDR3 region has the DNA TGTGCCAGCAGTTTAGGACAGACCCTCTCCTACGAGCAGTACTTC.

The chain links TRBV7-8 to TRBJ2-3, with D maybe TRBD2 (6 bases). The CDR3 loop spans 16 amino acids. Trimming removed 4 bases from V and 4 bases from J, with 18 bases in between. The germline CDR1 and CDR2 sequences are SGHVS and FQNEAQ. CDR3 sequence reads: CASSSHAGRGADTQYF. The CDR3 DNA sequence: TGTGCCAGCAGCTCACACGCGGGGAGAGGGGCAGATACGCAGTATTTT.

J is TRBJ1-4 and V is TRBV7-9, with D maybe TRBD1 (5 bases). Deletions cut 4 bases from V and 0 bases from J, with 12 bases between. This CDR3 comprises 16 residues. The germline V gene has CDR1 SEHNR and CDR2 FQNEAQ (reference sequence). The CDR3 DNA sequence: TGTGCCAGCAGCTACCCGGAGGGGCCAACTAATGAAAAACTGTTTTTT. It codes for CASSYPEGPTNEKLFF. The variable domain in full, with the rest retrieved from reference TRBV7-9 and TRBJ1-4, is DTGVSQNPRHKITKRGQNVTFRCDPISEHNRLYWYRQTLGQGPEFLTYFQNEAQLEKSRLLSDRFSAERPKGSFSTLEIQRTEQGDSAMYLCASSYPEGPTNEKLFFGSGTQLSVL.

The chain joins TRBV6-5 to TRBJ2-5, with 7 positions matching TRBD2. The end of the DNA fits TRBJ2-7 better, so the J call may be wrong. Germline-derived CDR1 and CDR2 are MNHEY and SVGAGI. CDR3 length equals 14 residues. The CDR3 nucleotides read TGTGCCAGCAGTCCGGGAGGAAACTCCTACGAGCAGTACTTC. Translation: CASSPGGNSYEQYF.

J is TRBJ2-5 and V is TRBV19, with 13 positions matching TRBD2. The CDR3 has 14 residues. Germline lookup yields CDR1 LNHDA and CDR2 SQIVND (reference sequence). With V trimmed by 4 bases and J by 5 bases, 1 base remained unmatched. The CDR3 DNA reads TGTGCCAGTAGTACGGGACTAGCGGGGGAGACCCAGTACTTC. It translates to CASSTGLAGETQYF.

This clone was detected only once. This rearrangement joins TRBV7-3 to TRBJ1-1; D may be TRBD1 (5 bases). Per germline, CDR1 SGHTA and CDR2 FQGTGA. The CDR3 totals 15 residues. V lost 0 bases and J lost 6, with 14 bases in between. Written as DNA, the CDR3 is TGTGCCAGCAGCTTAACGGGGGGTATGTTCTCTGAAGCTTTCTTT. Its protein product is CASSLTGGMFSEAFF.

The V and J genes are TRBV30 and TRBJ1-1, with D possibly being TRBD1 (5 bases). The ends were cut back, 1 base at V and 1 base at J, with 7 bases in the middle. Germline V gene data show CDR1 as GTSNPN and CDR2 as SVGIG (reference sequence). The CDR3 spans 13 residues. CDR3 protein: CAWSGTPNTEAFF. CDR3 nucleotides: TGTGCCTGGAGTGGGACACCGAACACTGAAGCTTTCTTT.

This clone was detected once. At one end the junction does not follow the germline gene, possibly because of a read error. V and J are TRBV18 and TRBJ2-3; no definite D call. Per the germline V gene, CDR1 is KGHSH and CDR2 is LQKENI. CDR3 length: 16 residues. This CDR3 is CASSPFEGFGTDTRYF. In nucleotides, the CDR3 is TGTGCCAGCTCACCCTTCGAAGGATTTGGCACAGATACGCGGTATTTT.

The chain couples TRBV19 to TRBJ2-5, with 10 nucleotides matching TRBD1. Germline CDR1 LNHDA, CDR2 SQIVND (reference sequence). J was trimmed by 3 bases and V by 9 bases; bases with no gene match: 4. CDR3 size: 13 residues. CDR3 sequence: CASRQGAEETQYF. The DNA of the CDR3 is TGTGCCAGCAGACAGGGGGCTGAAGAGACCCAGTACTTC.

The J gene is TRBJ2-1, the V gene TRBV5-1; D unclear. The germline V gene has CDR1 SGHRS and CDR2 YFSETQ. The CDR3 loop spans 15 amino acids. V was trimmed by 3 bases and J by 0 bases, leaving 10 bases between them. CDR3 in amino acids: CASSSTVGSYNEQFF. The CDR3 DNA follows: TGCGCCAGCAGCTCCACAGTGGGCTCCTACAATGAGCAGTTCTTC.

CDR3 DNA sequence: TGTGTTATCAAGCAGAAGGCGGCATACGAGGAGAACACTGAAGCTTTCTTT. Its protein product is CVIKQKAAYEENTEAFF. The chain carries TRBV4-2 and TRBJ1-1; D is unresolved. The length of the CDR3 is 17 residues. Germline CDR1 is LGHNA and CDR2 is YNFKEQ.